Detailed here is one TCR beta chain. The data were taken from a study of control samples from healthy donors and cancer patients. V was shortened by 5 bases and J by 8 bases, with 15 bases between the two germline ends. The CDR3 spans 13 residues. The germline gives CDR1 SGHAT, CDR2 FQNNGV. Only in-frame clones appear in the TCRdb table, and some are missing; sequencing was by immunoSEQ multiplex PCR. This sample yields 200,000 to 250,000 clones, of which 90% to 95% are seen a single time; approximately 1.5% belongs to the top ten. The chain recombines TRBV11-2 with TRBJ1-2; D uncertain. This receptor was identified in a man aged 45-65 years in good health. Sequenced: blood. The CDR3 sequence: CASSTLEGSGYTF. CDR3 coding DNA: TGTGCCAGCAGCACCCTAGAGGGATCCGGCTACACCTTC.